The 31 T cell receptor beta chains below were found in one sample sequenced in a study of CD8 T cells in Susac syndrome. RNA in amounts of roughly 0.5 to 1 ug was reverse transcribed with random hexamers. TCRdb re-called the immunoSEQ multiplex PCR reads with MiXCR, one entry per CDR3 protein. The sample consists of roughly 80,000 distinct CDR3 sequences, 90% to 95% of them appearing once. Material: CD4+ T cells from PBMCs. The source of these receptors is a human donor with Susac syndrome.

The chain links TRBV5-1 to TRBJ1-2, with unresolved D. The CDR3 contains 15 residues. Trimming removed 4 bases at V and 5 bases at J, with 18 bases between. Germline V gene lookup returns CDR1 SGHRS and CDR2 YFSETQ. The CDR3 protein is CASSPKRKGQYGYTF. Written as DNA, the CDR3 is TGCGCCAGCAGCCCCAAGCGGAAGGGCCAATATGGCTACACCTTC.

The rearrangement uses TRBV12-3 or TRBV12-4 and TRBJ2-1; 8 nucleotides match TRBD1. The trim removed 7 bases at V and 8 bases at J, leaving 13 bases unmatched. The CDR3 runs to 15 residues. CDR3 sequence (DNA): TGTGCCAGCAACCGGATGCAGGGGGCCGGTTATGAGCAGTTCTTC. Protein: CASNRMQGAGYEQFF.

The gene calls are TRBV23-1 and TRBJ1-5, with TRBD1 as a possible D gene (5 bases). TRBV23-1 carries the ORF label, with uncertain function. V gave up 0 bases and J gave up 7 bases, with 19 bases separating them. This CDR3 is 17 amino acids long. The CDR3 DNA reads TGCGCCAGCAGTCAATCGGGGCGTTCCCGGCTAGGGCAGCCCCAGCATTTT. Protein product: CASSQSGRSRLGQPQHF.

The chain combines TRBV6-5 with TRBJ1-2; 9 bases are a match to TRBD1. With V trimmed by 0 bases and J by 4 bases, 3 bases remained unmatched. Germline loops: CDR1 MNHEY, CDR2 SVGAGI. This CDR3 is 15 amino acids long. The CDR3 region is CASSYSGQGIYGYTF. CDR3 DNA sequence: TGTGCCAGCAGTTACTCAGGACAGGGGATCTATGGCTACACCTTC.

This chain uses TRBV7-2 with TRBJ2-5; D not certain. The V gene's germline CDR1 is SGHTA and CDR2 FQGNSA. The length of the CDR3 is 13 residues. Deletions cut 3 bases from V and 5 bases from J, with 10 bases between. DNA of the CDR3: TGTGCCAGCAGCTTCCCCCCCGGGGAGACCCAGTACTTC. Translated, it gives CASSFPPGETQYF.

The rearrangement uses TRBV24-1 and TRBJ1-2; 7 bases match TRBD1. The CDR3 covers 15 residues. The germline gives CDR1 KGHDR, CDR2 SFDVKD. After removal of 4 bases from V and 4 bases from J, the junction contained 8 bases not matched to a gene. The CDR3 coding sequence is TGTGCCACCAGTGACCCACGCCGGGACAGCTATGGCTACACCTTC. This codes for CATSDPRRDSYGYTF.

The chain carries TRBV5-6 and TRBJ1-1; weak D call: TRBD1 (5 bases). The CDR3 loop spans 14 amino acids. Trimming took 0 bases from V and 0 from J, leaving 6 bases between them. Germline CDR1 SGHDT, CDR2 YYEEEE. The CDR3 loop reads CASSLGQMNTEAFF. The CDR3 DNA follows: TGTGCCAGCAGCTTGGGACAGATGAACACTGAAGCTTTCTTT. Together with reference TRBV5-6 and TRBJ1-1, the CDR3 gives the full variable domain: DAGVTQSPTHLIKTRGQQVTLRCSPKSGHDTVSWYQQALGQGPQFIFQYYEEEERQRGNFPDRFSGHQFPNYSSELNVNALLLGDSALYLCASSLGQMNTEAFFGQGTRLTVV.

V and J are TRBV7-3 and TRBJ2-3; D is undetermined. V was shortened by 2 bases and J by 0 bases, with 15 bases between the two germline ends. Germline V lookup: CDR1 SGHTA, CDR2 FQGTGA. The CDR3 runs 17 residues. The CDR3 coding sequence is TGTGCCAGCAGCTTACCACCACGGCGGACCAGCACAGATACGCAGTATTTT. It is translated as CASSLPPRRTSTDTQYF.

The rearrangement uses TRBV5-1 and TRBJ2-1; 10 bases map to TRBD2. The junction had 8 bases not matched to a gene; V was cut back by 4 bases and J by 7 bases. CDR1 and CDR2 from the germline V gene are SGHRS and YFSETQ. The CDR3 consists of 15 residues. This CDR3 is CASSTSSGGPNEQFF. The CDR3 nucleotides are TGCGCCAGCAGCACCTCTAGCGGGGGACCTAATGAGCAGTTCTTC.

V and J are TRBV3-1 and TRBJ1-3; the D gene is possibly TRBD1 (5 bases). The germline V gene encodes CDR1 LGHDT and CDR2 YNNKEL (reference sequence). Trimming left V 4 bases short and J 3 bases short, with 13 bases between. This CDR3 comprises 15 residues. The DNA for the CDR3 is TGTGCCAGCAGCCCAGGGAGAAGTTTTGGAAACACCATATATTTT. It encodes CASSPGRSFGNTIYF. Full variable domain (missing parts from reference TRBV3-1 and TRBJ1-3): DTAVSQTPKYLVTQMGNDKSIKCEQNLGHDTMYWYKQDSKKFLKIMFSYNNKELIINETVPNRFSPKSPDKAHLNLHINSLELGDSAVYFCASSPGRSFGNTIYFGEGSWLTVV.

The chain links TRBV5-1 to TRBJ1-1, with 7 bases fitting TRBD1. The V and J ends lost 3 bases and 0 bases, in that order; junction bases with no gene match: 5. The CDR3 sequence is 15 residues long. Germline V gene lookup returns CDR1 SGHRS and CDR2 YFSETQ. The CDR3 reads CASSSRTGMNTEAFF. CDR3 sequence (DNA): TGCGCCAGCAGCTCACGGACAGGTATGAACACTGAAGCTTTCTTT.

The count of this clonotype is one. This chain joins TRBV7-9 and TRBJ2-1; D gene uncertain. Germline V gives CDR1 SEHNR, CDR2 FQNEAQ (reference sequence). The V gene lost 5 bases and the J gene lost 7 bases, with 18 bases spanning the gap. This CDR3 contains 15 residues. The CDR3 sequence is CASSPRAPPRNEQFF. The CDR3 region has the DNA TGTGCCAGCAGCCCCCGCGCCCCACCTCGAAATGAGCAGTTCTTC. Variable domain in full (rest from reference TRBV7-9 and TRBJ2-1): DTGVSQNPRHKITKRGQNVTFRCDPISEHNRLYWYRQTLGQGPEFLTYFQNEAQLEKSRLLSDRFSAERPKGSFSTLEIQRTEQGDSAMYLCASSPRAPPRNEQFFGPGTRLTVL.

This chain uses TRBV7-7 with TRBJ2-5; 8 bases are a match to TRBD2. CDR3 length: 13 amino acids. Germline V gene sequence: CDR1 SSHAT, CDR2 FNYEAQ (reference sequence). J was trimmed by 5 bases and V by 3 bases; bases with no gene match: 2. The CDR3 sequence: CASSLRLAETQYF. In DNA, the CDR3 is TGTGCCAGCAGCTTGCGACTAGCGGAGACCCAGTACTTC.

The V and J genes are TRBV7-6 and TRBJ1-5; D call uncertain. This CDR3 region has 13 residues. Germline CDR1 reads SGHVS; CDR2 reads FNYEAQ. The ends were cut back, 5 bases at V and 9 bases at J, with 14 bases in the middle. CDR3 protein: CASSRNHDRPQHF. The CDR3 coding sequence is TGTGCCAGCAGCAGAAATCATGATCGGCCCCAGCATTTT.

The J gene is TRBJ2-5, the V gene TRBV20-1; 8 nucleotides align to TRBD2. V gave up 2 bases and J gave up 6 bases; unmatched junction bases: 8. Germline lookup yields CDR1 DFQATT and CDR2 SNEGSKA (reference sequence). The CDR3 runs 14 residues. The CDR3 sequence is CSARFSSGLKTQYF. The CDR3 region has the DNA TGCAGTGCTAGATTTTCTAGCGGGTTAAAGACCCAGTACTTC.

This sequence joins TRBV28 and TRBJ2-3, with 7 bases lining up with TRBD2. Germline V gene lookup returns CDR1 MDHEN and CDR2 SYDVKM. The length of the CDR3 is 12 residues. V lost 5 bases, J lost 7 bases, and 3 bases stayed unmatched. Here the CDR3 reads CASSPTSYTQYF. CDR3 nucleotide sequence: TGTGCCAGCAGTCCGACTAGCTATACGCAGTATTTT.

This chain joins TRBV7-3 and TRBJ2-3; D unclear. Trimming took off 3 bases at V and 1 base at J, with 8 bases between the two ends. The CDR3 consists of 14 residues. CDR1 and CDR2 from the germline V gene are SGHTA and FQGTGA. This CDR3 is CASSFFSGTDTQYF. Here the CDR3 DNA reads TGTGCCAGCAGCTTTTTCAGCGGCACAGATACGCAGTATTTT.

The CDR3 region is CSAIGTSGSHQETQYF. The CDR3 coding sequence is TGCAGTGCCATTGGGACTAGCGGGAGCCACCAAGAGACCCAGTACTTC. The chain joins TRBV20-1 to TRBJ2-5; the match to TRBD2 covers 14 bases. Germline CDR1 and CDR2: DFQATT and SNEGSKA (reference sequence). V was clipped by 6 bases and J by 0 bases; unmatched bases: 6. The CDR3 is 16 amino acids.

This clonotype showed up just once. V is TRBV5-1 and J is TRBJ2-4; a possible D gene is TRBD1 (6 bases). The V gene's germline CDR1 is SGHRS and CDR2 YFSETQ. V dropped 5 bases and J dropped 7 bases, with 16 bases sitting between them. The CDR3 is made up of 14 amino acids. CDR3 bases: TGCGCCAGCAGAACTATCGCAGGGGCCAACATTCAGTACTTC. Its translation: CASRTIAGANIQYF.

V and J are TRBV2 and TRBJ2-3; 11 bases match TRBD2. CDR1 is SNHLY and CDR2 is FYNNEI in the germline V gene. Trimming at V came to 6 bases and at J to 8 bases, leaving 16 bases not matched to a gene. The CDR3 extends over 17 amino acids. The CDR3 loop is CASRRGSLAGGPGTQYF. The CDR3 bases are TGTGCCAGCAGAAGAGGGTCATTAGCGGGAGGGCCCGGTACGCAGTATTTT. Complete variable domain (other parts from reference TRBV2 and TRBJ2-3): EPEVTQTPSHQVTQMGQEVILRCVPISNHLYFYWYRQILGQKVEFLVSFYNNEISEKSEIFDDQFSVERPDGSNFTLKIRSTKLEDSAMYFCASRRGSLAGGPGTQYFGPGTRLTVL.

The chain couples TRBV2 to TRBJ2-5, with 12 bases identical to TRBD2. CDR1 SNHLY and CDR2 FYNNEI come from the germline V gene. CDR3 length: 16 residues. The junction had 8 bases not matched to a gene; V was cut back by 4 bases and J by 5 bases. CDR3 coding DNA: TGTGCCAGCAGTGGGACTAGCGGGGCTCCGAGGGAGACCCAGTACTTC. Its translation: CASSGTSGAPRETQYF. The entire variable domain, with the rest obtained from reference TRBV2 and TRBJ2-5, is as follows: EPEVTQTPSHQVTQMGQEVILRCVPISNHLYFYWYRQILGQKVEFLVSFYNNEISEKSEIFDDQFSVERPDGSNFTLKIRSTKLEDSAMYFCASSGTSGAPRETQYFGPGTRLLVL.

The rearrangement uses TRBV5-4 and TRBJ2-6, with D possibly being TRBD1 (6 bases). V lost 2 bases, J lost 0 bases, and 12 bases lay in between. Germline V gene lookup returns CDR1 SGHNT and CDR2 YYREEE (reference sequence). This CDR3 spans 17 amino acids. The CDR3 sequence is CASSFYRDHSGANVLTF. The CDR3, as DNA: TGTGCCAGCAGCTTTTACAGGGATCACTCTGGGGCCAACGTCCTGACTTTC.

The CDR3 region has the DNA TGCGCCAGCGCCCCGGGCACCGCGGGCTATGGCTACACCTTC. This sequence encodes CASAPGTAGYGYTF. The rearrangement joins TRBV5-1 to TRBJ1-2; D unresolved. Germline V gene sequence: CDR1 SGHRS, CDR2 YFSETQ. The germline V and J ends were trimmed by 7 bases and 4 bases, with 17 bases remaining between them. CDR3 length: 14 residues.

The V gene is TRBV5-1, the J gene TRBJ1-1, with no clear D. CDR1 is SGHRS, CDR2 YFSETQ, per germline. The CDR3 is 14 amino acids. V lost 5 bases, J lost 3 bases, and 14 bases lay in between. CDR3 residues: CASRRSEGYTEAFF. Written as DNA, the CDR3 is TGCGCCAGCAGACGCTCCGAAGGGTACACTGAAGCTTTCTTT.

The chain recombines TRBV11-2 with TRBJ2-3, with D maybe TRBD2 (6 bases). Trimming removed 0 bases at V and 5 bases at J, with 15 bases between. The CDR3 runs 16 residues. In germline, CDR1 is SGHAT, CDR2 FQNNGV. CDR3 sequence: CASSLDLPSGGDTQYF. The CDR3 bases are TGTGCCAGCAGCTTAGATCTGCCCTCCGGGGGAGATACGCAGTATTTT.

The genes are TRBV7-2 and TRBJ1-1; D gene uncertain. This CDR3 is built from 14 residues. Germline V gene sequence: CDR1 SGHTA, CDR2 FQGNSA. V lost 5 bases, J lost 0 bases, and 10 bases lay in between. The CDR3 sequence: CASSPRAVNTEAFF. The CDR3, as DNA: TGTGCCAGCAGCCCCCGGGCGGTGAACACTGAAGCTTTCTTT.

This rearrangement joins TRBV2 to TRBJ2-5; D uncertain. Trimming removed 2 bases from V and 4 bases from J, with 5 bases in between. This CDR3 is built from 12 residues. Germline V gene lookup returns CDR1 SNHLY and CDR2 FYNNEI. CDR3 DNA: TGTGCCAGCAGTGAATGGGGAGAGACCCAGTACTTC. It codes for CASSEWGETQYF.

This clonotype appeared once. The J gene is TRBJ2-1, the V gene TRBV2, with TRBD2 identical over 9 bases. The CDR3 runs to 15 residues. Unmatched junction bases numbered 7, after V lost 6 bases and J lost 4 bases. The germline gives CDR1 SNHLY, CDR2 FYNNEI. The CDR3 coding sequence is TGTGCCAGCAGAGAGACTAGCGGCTGGTACAATGAGCAGTTCTTC. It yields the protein CASRETSGWYNEQFF.

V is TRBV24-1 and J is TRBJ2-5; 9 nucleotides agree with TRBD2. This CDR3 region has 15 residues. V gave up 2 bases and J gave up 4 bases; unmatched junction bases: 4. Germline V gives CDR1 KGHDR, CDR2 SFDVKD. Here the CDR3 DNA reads TGTGCCACCAGTGATTCGGCGGGAGGGATAGAGACCCAGTACTTC. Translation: CATSDSAGGIETQYF.

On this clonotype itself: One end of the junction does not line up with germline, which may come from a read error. For the CDR3, the DNA is TGCAGCGTCGCGGGACAGATGAACACTGAACCTTTCTTT. It specifies CSVAGQMNTEPFF. The genes are TRBV29-1 and TRBJ1-1; 7 bases agree with TRBD1. CDR3 length equals 13 residues. Germline CDR1 SQVTM, CDR2 ANQGSEA.

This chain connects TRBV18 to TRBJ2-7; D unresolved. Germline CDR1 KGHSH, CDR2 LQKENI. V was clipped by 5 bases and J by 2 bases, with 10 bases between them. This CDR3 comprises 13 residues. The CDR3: CASSITEPYEQYF. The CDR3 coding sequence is TGTGCCAGCTCAATCACAGAGCCCTACGAGCAGTACTTC.